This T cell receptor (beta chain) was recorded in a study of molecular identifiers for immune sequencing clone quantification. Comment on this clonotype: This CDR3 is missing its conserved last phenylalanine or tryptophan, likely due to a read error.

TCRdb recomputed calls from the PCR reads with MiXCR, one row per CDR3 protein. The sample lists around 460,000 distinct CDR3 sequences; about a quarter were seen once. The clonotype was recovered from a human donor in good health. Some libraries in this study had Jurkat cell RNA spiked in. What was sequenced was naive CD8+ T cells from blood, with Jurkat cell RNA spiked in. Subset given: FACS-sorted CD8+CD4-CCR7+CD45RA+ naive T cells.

The CDR3 here is CASSPHLPTLQDRDTYEQYL. The CDR3 DNA reads as TGTGCCAGCAGCCCACATTTACCTACTCTGCAGGACAGGGATACCTACGAGCAGTACCTC. The V and J genes are TRBV27 and TRBJ2-7; TRBD1 matches at 8 bases. This CDR3 is 20 amino acids long. V gave up 6 bases and J gave up 2 bases; unmatched junction bases: 24. Germline lookup yields CDR1 MNHEY and CDR2 SMNVEV (reference sequence).